This T cell receptor beta chain was documented in a study of CD4 T cells in relation to SARS-CoV-2 and coronaviruses (dated by TCRdb to the early 2020s). The study in broad terms: In the ViraFEST assay, PBMCs were cultured with antigen for less than eleven days, after which TCR beta CDR3s were sequenced to identify clonal expansions specific to the antigen. An HIV-1 Nef peptide pool or a no-peptide culture served as the negative reference condition. The Adaptive Biotechnologies TCR-sequencing kit was used to sequence samples from a few pre-COVID donors and the naive versus memory experiments, while other data came from Illumina-based sequencing. Shared crossreactive spike epitopes were mapped to their HLA restriction using patient-derived lymphoblastoid cell lines. A different, Illumina-based TCR-beta assay was used to sequence expansion assays from other donors in the study. Memory CD4+ T cell crossreactivity between SARS-CoV-2 and common cold coronavirus spike proteins was assessed at the TCR clonotype level in the study.

What the study reported, not specific to this receptor: Roughly 64% of donors had memory CD4+ clonotypes that crossrecognized SARS-CoV-2 and at least one common cold coronavirus spike. No donor contributed both pre-pandemic and post-infection samples, which limited tracing the source of pre-existing responses. Significantly weaker SARS-CoV-2-driven expansion was shown by crossreactive clones than by monoreactive clones, consistent with antigenic imprinting. Crossreactivity analysis centred on spike protein, so crossreactivity against other viral proteins was not assessed. Small numbers of patients and of tested TCRs limited the study.

Libraries were prepared through the immunoSEQ multiplex PCR assay. Concerning the study's data processing: During preprocessing, nonproductive sequences were removed, along with CDR3s that did not begin with C, did not end with F or W, or were shorter than 7 amino acids. Antigen-specific clonotypes were called with the MANAFEST web app, based on expansion relative to reference and other culture wells. A clone counted as positive if significantly expanded in 2 of 3 replicate wells versus the reference culture at FDR below 0.05. A further requirement for positive clones was significant expansion compared with all other tandem wells, along with an odds ratio above 5. After three terminal residues were trimmed from each end, CDR3 homology was quantified as pairwise Levenshtein distance using the stringdist R package. Entries here come from immuneACCESS through TCRdb and include only in-frame sequences with V and J called. Some clones fail to appear in such tables; in the studies checked, an unresolved V gene covers under half of the shortfall, and the cause of the remainder is unknown. V and J calls and clone size come straight from that table; D and trimming were deduced from the DNA. A total of tens of thousands of clones appear in this sample, over 65% of them only once. The ten largest account for about a fifth of the sample.

CD4+ T cells from unexposed donors were collected before the COVID-19 pandemic (2011-2018). After about 10 days of culture, CD4+ T cells were isolated with the EasySep CD4+ T cell isolation kit. As cell numbers permitted, CD4+ T cells from unexposed donors were tested for reactivity to SARS-CoV-2 S and N and to four common cold coronavirus spike pools. Approximately 2.1 million PBMCs per well were cultured in IMDM with approximately 5% human AB serum and approximately 9.5 IU/ml IL-2. Half of the culture medium was replaced with fresh IL-2-containing medium on days 3 and 7. In general, every peptide culture condition was set up in three replicate wells. Leukapheresis product for the unexposed donors was bought commercially. Ficoll-Paque PLUS gradient centrifugation was used to isolate PBMCs from either whole blood or leukapheresis product. The PBMCs went either fresh into the expansion assay or into cryopreservation at -140 degrees C. The QIAamp Micro DNA Kit was used to extract genomic DNA from the CD4+ T cells.

Of note for this clone: This receptor's antigen is unknown. Per-base qualities were not stored, and no clone one base away is much larger.

This TCR was recovered from a human donor in good health. Sequencing was done on a sample of CD4+ T cells from PBMCs, cultured in vitro.

The sequence in DNA is TGTGCCAGTAGCGACAGGGGAGGGGATGGCTACACCTTC. It translates to CASSDRGGDGYTF. The chain was built from TRBV19 and TRBJ1-2, and TRBD1 matches 8 of the central bases. Here V drops 6 bases and J drops 6 bases, and the junction holds 6 bases not matched to any gene. The CDR3, cysteine through phenylalanine, is 13 amino acids long. Only CDR3 DNA remains: 39 bases, in frame from the first base. The germline V gene (reference sequence) gives CDR1 as LNHDA and CDR2 as SQIVND.